This T cell receptor (beta chain) is from a study of human T cells and chemical hapten exposure. Time point reported: healthy volunteer bleed at 6 weeks. Unfractionated whole blood yielded the extracted total RNA. The library tagged individual cDNA molecules with unique molecular identifiers. MiXCR was run by TCRdb on the RACE reads, yielding one entry per CDR3 protein. The table records 70,000 to 85,000 distinct CDR3 sequences, about 8.7% of them present only once. The table lists this clonotype with many counts. Trimming took 4 bases from V and 7 from J, leaving 18 bases between them. The CDR3 spans 14 residues. Germline-derived CDR1 and CDR2 are SGHKS and YYEKEE (reference sequence).

The gene calls are TRBV5-5 and TRBJ2-7, with D tentatively TRBD1 or TRBD2 (5 bases each). The source material was whole blood. The receptor was derived from a male donor in good health. Some clones in this sample may be carry-over from other donors' samples. CDR3 residues: CASSQGDQRSEQYF. The CDR3 coding sequence is TGTGCCAGCAGCCAAGGGGACCAGCGTTCGGAGCAGTACTTC.